The clone carrying this T cell receptor beta chain was seen repeatedly, ten times or more. The sample comes from a study of spatial heterogeneity in lung cancer. Study context: Unique TCR and UMI combinations averaged more than ten appearances each in raw reads.

Unique molecular identifiers tagged every individual TCR cDNA molecule. TCRdb independently ran MiXCR on the 5' RACE reads; one entry per CDR3 protein. The sample has roughly 48,000 distinct CDR3 sequences; roughly 5% are singletons. Time point given: sample taken at primary tumor resection. Whole RNA, which was extracted from tumor, nontumor lung tissue or frozen PBMC, was sequenced without any cell sorting. A total of about 73 untreated early-stage non-small cell lung cancer patients served as donors. Germline V gives CDR1 SGHNT, CDR2 YYREEE (reference sequence). V gave up 3 bases and J gave up 10 bases; unmatched junction bases: 14. The CDR3 is 16 amino acids.

The chain recombines TRBV5-4 with TRBJ2-5; 11 bases are a match to TRBD1. Sequencing was performed on PBMCs, taken at surgery. This clonotype originated in a male donor with early-stage non-small cell lung cancer. The CDR3: CASSSTPLGQGDVQYF. In nucleotides, the CDR3 is TGTGCCAGCAGCTCCACTCCTCTGGGACAGGGGGATGTCCAGTACTTC.